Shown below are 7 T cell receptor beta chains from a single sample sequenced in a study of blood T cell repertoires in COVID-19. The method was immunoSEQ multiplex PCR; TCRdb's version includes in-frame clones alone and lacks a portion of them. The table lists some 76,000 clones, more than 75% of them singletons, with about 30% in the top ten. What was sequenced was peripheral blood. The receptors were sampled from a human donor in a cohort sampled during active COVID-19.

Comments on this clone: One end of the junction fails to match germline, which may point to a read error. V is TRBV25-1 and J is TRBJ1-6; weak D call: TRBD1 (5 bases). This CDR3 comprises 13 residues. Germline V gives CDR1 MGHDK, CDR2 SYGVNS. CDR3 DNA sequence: TGTGCCAGCAGTGAATTAAAGGACCAGGGATTCTGCTTT. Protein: CASSELKDQGFCF.

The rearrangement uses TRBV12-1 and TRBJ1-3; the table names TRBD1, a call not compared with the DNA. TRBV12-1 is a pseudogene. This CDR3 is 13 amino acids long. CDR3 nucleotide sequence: TGTGCCAGCAGCTCTGGACAGCGAAACACCATATATTTT. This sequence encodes CASSSGQRNTIYF.

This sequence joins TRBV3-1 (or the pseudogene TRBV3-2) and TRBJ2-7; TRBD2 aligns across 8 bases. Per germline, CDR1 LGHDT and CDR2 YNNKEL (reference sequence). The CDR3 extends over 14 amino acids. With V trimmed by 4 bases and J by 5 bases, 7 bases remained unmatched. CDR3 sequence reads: CASSPRGGPDEQYF. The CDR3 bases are TGTGCCAGCAGCCCCCGGGGGGGCCCTGACGAGCAGTACTTC.

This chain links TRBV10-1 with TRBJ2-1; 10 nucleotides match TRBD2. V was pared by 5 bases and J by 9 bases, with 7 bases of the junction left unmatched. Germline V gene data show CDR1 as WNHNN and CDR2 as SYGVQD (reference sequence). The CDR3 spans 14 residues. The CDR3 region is CASSWSGGDSEQFF. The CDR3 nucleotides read TGCGCCAGCAGTTGGAGCGGGGGGGACAGTGAGCAGTTCTTC.

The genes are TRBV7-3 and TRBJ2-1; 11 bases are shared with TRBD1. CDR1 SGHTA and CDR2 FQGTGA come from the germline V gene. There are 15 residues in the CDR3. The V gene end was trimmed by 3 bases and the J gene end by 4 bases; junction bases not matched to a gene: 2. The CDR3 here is CASSFGQGAYNEQFF. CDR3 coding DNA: TGTGCCAGCAGCTTTGGACAGGGGGCGTACAATGAGCAGTTCTTC. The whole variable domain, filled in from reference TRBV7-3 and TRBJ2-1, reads GAGVSQTPSNKVTEKGKYVELRCDPISGHTALYWYRQSLGQGPEFLIYFQGTGAADDSGLPNDRFFAVRPEGSVSTLKIQRTERGDSAVYLCASSFGQGAYNEQFFGPGTRLTVL.

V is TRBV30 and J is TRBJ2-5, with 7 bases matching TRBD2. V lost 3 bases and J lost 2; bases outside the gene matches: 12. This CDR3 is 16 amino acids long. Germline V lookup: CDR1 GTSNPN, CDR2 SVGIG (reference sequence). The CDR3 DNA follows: TGTGCCTGGAGCCAGTTAGGGCGGGGGATTCAAGAGACCCAGTACTTC. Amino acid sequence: CAWSQLGRGIQETQYF. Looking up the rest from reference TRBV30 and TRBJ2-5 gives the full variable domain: SQTIHQWPATLVQPVGSPLSLECTVEGTSNPNLYWYRQAAGRGLQLLFYSVGIGQISSEVPQNLSASRPQDRQFILSSKKLLLSDSGFYLCAWSQLGRGIQETQYFGPGTRLLVL.

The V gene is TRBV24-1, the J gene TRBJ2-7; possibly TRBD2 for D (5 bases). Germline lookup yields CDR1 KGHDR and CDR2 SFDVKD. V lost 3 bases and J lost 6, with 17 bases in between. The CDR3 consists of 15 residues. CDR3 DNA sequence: TGTGCCACCAGTGATCCTAGTGGCGCGGGCGGCGAGCAGTACTTC. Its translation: CATSDPSGAGGEQYF.